The 9 T cell receptor beta chains below were found in one sample sequenced in a study of cytomegalovirus exposure and HLA in healthy donors. PCR used 60 Vbeta primers and 13 Jbeta primers. Generated by immunoSEQ multiplex PCR, the TCRdb table keeps only in-frame clones and is missing some. The sample has some 130,000 clones, around 80% seen once. Sample: PBMCs. These receptor sequences come from a man aged 30 to 39 in good health.

Here the CDR3 reads CASSIDEENEQYF. For the CDR3, the DNA is TGTGCCAGTAGTATAGATGAGGAGAACGAGCAGTACTTC. The rearrangement joins TRBV19 to TRBJ2-7; D gene unclear. Trimming pared 0 bases from V and 5 bases from J, leaving 8 bases between. The CDR3 loop spans 13 amino acids. CDR1 and CDR2 from the germline V gene are LNHDA and SQIVND (reference sequence).

The chain recombines TRBV7-6 with TRBJ2-5; tentatively, D is TRBD2 (5 bases). This CDR3 has 13 amino acids. Looked up from germline, CDR1 is SGHVS and CDR2 is FNYEAQ. Trimming left V 1 base short and J 2 bases short, with 5 bases between. The CDR3 loop is CASSLGTQETQYF. The CDR3 DNA reads as TGTGCCAGCAGCTTAGGGACTCAAGAGACCCAGTACTTC.

The rearrangement uses TRBV6-5 and TRBJ1-1; 7 bases line up with TRBD1. Germline CDR1 is MNHEY and CDR2 is SVGAGI. The CDR3 has 15 residues. V shed 4 bases, J shed 4 bases, and the junction held 9 bases outside the gene matches. Here the CDR3 DNA reads TGTGCCAGCAGTTCCCCACAGGGGTCGGGCACTGAAGCTTTCTTT. Its protein product is CASSSPQGSGTEAFF.

The chain joins TRBV10-3 to TRBJ2-6, with D perhaps TRBD1 (6 bases). CDR1 ENHRY and CDR2 SYGVKD come from the germline V gene. Trimming removed 1 base at V and 3 bases at J, with 10 bases between. The CDR3 has 16 amino acids. CDR3 coding DNA: TGTGCCATCAGTGAGTTACAGGGCGGTGGGGCCAACGTCCTGACTTTC. Amino acids: CAISELQGGGANVLTF.

The rearrangement uses TRBV29-1 and TRBJ1-2, with 8 bases matching TRBD1. The CDR3 contains 11 residues. Germline-derived CDR1 and CDR2 are SQVTM and ANQGSEA. Unmatched junction bases numbered 5, after V lost 7 bases and J lost 7 bases. CDR3: CSAHRGGGYTF. For the CDR3, the DNA is TGCAGCGCCCACAGGGGGGGTGGCTACACCTTC.

The chain combines TRBV5-6 with TRBJ1-1, with a tentative D call TRBD1 (5 bases). V dropped 0 bases and J dropped 4 bases, with 10 bases sitting between them. Per the germline V gene, CDR1 is SGHDT and CDR2 is YYEEEE. This CDR3 has 14 amino acids. This chain's CDR3 is CASSLEGPGTEAFF. CDR3 in DNA: TGTGCCAGCAGCTTGGAGGGGCCGGGCACTGAAGCTTTCTTT.

This chain links TRBV7-9 with TRBJ2-1; TRBD2 matches at 7 bases. CDR1 and CDR2 (germline): SEHNR, FQNEAQ (reference sequence). This CDR3 is 15 amino acids long. The ends lost 1 base at V and 3 bases at J; junction bases unmatched: 3. Written as DNA, the CDR3 is TGTGCCAGCAGCTTAGGGCTAGCGGTCTACAATGAGCAGTTCTTC. Translating gives CASSLGLAVYNEQFF.

The chain recombines TRBV7-3 with TRBJ2-1, with D perhaps matching TRBD1 (5 bases). The CDR3 runs to 14 residues. Trimming pared 5 bases from V and 0 bases from J, leaving 8 bases between. CDR1 is SGHTA and CDR2 is FQGTGA in the germline V gene. The CDR3 here is CASSPGPSYNEQFF. The CDR3 bases are TGTGCCAGCAGCCCAGGGCCCTCCTACAATGAGCAGTTCTTC.

CDR3 region: CASSLFGQALSNEQYF. The CDR3 DNA sequence: TGTGCCAGCAGTTTATTTGGACAGGCCCTTAGCAACGAGCAGTACTTC. V gene TRBV27 combines with J gene TRBJ2-7; 7 bases agree with TRBD1. The CDR3 runs 16 residues. J lost 5 bases, V lost 1 base, and 11 bases had no gene match. CDR1 MNHEY and CDR2 SMNVEV come from the germline V gene (reference sequence).